These 21 T cell receptor beta chains came from one sample sequenced in a study of OX40 agonist ivuxolimab in advanced cancers. Generated by immunoSEQ multiplex PCR, the TCRdb table keeps only in-frame clones and is missing some. The sample shows fewer than 45,000 clones, roughly nine tenths of them seen only once. The material was CD4+ or CD8+ T cells sorted from blood, obtained in a trial of the OX40 agonist ivuxolimab. The receptors here all came from an adult with an advanced solid tumor such as melanoma, head and neck, liver or kidney cancer.

The chain joins TRBV5-6 to TRBJ1-3; D uncertain. CDR1 is SGHDT and CDR2 is YYEEEE in the germline V gene. This CDR3 has 15 residues. V lost 4 bases and J 0 bases, leaving 11 bases between the germline ends. The CDR3 region is CASSIKRGSGNTIYF. CDR3 nucleotide sequence: TGTGCCAGCAGCATAAAGCGGGGCTCTGGAAACACCATATATTTT.

The chain recombines TRBV27 with TRBJ2-2; D remains ambiguous. The germline V gene has CDR1 MNHEY and CDR2 SMNVEV (reference sequence). CDR3 length: 12 amino acids. The germline V and J ends were trimmed by 5 bases and 6 bases, with 7 bases remaining between them. CDR3 in amino acids: CASSIASGELFF. For the CDR3, the DNA is TGTGCCAGCAGTATCGCGTCCGGGGAGCTGTTTTTT.

The chain joins TRBV29-1 to TRBJ2-7; 9 positions agree with TRBD1. With V trimmed by 6 bases and J by 3 bases, 3 bases remained unmatched. This CDR3 is built from 12 residues. CDR1 is SQVTM and CDR2 is ANQGSEA in the germline V gene. The CDR3: CSVAGQGYEQYF. The CDR3 nucleotides read TGCAGCGTCGCGGGACAGGGCTACGAGCAGTACTTC.

The chain links TRBV9 to TRBJ1-3; 7 bases map to TRBD1. J lost 4 bases, V lost 0 bases, and 4 bases had no gene match. The CDR3 runs to 15 residues. CDR1 is SGDLS and CDR2 is YYNGEE in the germline V gene. The DNA for the CDR3 is TGTGCCAGCAGCGTAGATGGGACAGTCGGAAACACCATATATTTT. Encoded protein: CASSVDGTVGNTIYF.

The chain uses TRBV11-2 and TRBJ2-3; 7 nucleotides line up with TRBD2. This CDR3 contains 13 residues. Losses at the gene ends were 3 bases for V and 4 bases for J; bases not matched to a gene: 1. Germline CDR1 reads SGHAT; CDR2 reads FQNNGV. DNA of the CDR3: TGTGCCAGCAGCTTGCTAGCGGCAGATACGCAGTATTTT. Translating it yields CASSLLAADTQYF.

The chain employs TRBV7-6 and TRBJ2-1; 8 bases agree with TRBD2. CDR3 length: 16 residues. J was trimmed by 2 bases and V by 1 base; bases with no gene match: 4. From germline, CDR1 is SGHVS and CDR2 FNYEAQ. The CDR3 DNA is TGTGCCAGCAGCTTAGGGTACGGGGGGGCCTACAATGAGCAGTTCTTC. Translation gives CASSLGYGGAYNEQFF.

The genes are TRBV7-6 and TRBJ1-4; no reliable D call. The V gene's germline CDR1 is SGHVS and CDR2 FNYEAQ. The CDR3 covers 13 residues. V was pared by 8 bases and J by 8 bases, with 15 bases between. This CDR3 is CASAKSSQEKLFF. Written as DNA, the CDR3 is TGTGCCAGCGCCAAGAGCAGCCAGGAAAAACTGTTTTTT.

The rearrangement uses TRBV5-6 and TRBJ1-2, with 7 nucleotides matching TRBD1. Trimming at V came to 4 bases and at J to 2 bases, leaving 8 bases not matched to a gene. CDR3 length: 15 amino acids. Germline loops: CDR1 SGHDT, CDR2 YYEEEE. CDR3 sequence reads: CASSPETGWNYGYTF. The DNA of the CDR3 is TGTGCCAGCAGCCCAGAGACAGGGTGGAACTATGGCTACACCTTC.

This sequence joins TRBV7-9 and TRBJ1-4, with TRBD1 matching 7 bases. CDR1 is SEHNR, CDR2 FQNEAQ, per germline (reference sequence). This CDR3 has 16 amino acids. With V trimmed by 5 bases and J by 7 bases, 13 bases remained unmatched. The CDR3 reads CASSPSSTGRFEKLFF. For the CDR3, the DNA is TGTGCCAGCAGCCCCAGCTCGACAGGGCGGTTTGAAAAACTGTTTTTT.

This clone appeared a single time. This chain joins TRBV6-4 and TRBJ2-2; TRBD2 matches 7 bases. The length of the CDR3 is 15 residues. Germline CDR1 reads MRHNA; CDR2 reads SNTAGT. With V trimmed by 6 bases and J by 5 bases, 9 bases remained unmatched. The CDR3 here is CASSLRGSGTGELFF. In DNA, the CDR3 is TGTGCCAGCAGCTTACGCGGGAGTGGGACCGGGGAGCTGTTTTTT.

The chain employs TRBV27 and TRBJ2-2, with TRBD1 as a possible D gene (5 bases). Trimming stripped 5 bases from V and 6 bases from J, with 10 bases between. Per the germline V gene, CDR1 is MNHEY and CDR2 is SMNVEV (reference sequence). The CDR3 covers 13 residues. This chain's CDR3 is CASSLTGAGELFF. The CDR3 nucleotides are TGTGCCAGCAGTCTCACAGGAGCCGGGGAGCTGTTTTTT.

V is TRBV7-9 and J is TRBJ2-7; weak D call: TRBD2 (5 bases). This CDR3 region has 12 residues. Trimming left V 0 bases short and J 10 bases short, with 10 bases between. The germline CDR1 and CDR2 sequences are SEHNR and FQNEAQ (reference sequence). This CDR3 reads CASSLAEVVQYF. The CDR3 nucleotides read TGTGCCAGCAGCTTAGCGGAGGTGGTACAGTACTTC.

This clone was seen once. V is TRBV2 and J is TRBJ2-7; D may be TRBD2 (6 bases). The CDR3 is made up of 12 amino acids. The V end lost 6 bases, the J end lost 4 bases, and 10 bases lay between the germline ends. CDR1 is SNHLY and CDR2 is FYNNEI in the germline V gene. The CDR3 coding sequence is TGTGCCAGCAGGGAGGGGCTGTACGAGCAGTACTTC. The encoded protein is CASREGLYEQYF.

CDR3 in amino acids: CASSLGQGAYRGYTF. The CDR3 DNA follows: TGTGCCAGCAGCTTGGGACAGGGGGCTTATCGCGGCTACACCTTC. This rearrangement joins TRBV7-8 to TRBJ1-2, with 12 bases fitting TRBD1. This CDR3 has 15 amino acids. Germline loops: CDR1 SGHVS, CDR2 FQNEAQ. The V segment lost 3 bases and the J segment 8 bases; nucleotides outside the gene matches: 7. The full variable domain, rest sourced from reference TRBV7-8 and TRBJ1-2, is GAGVSQSPRYKVAKRGQDVALRCDPISGHVSLFWYQQALGQGPEFLTYFQNEAQLDKSGLPSDRFFAERPEGSVSTLKIQRTQQEDSAVYLCASSLGQGAYRGYTFGSGTRLTVV.

The V and J genes are TRBV21-1 and TRBJ2-1. TRBV21-1 is assigned pseudogene status. The CDR3 contains 13 residues. CDR3 region: CASSKNRWGEQFF. The CDR3 coding sequence is TGTGCCAGCAGCAAAAACCGCTGGGGTGAGCAGTTCTTC.

This clone was recorded a few times. This chain uses TRBV7-9 with TRBJ1-2; possibly TRBD1 for D (5 bases). Germline CDR1 SEHNR, CDR2 FQNEAQ (reference sequence). The CDR3 consists of 14 residues. Trimming cost V 3 bases and J 10 bases, with 18 bases left between them. CDR3 protein: CASSFRTGNQDYTF. The CDR3 DNA is TGTGCCAGCAGCTTCCGAACAGGCAATCAAGACTACACCTTC.

This chain's CDR3 is CASSPGSPEAFF. DNA of the CDR3: TGTGCCAGCAGCCCTGGGTCCCCTGAAGCTTTCTTT. V gene TRBV11-2 combines with J gene TRBJ1-1; no clear D. The CDR3 contains 12 residues. The V gene's germline CDR1 is SGHAT and CDR2 FQNNGV. V was pared by 5 bases and J by 6 bases, with 10 bases between.

This chain uses TRBV5-1 with TRBJ1-1, with a weak D call TRBD1 (5 bases). The CDR3 consists of 12 residues. In germline, CDR1 is SGHRS, CDR2 YFSETQ. The V and J ends lost 5 bases and 4 bases respectively, with 9 bases between them. This CDR3 is CASRDGGTEAFF. For the CDR3, the DNA is TGCGCCAGCAGGGACGGGGGCACTGAAGCTTTCTTT.

The rearrangement uses TRBV4-1 and TRBJ2-1, with a weak D call TRBD2 (5 bases). The germline gives CDR1 MGHRA, CDR2 YSYEKL. Trimming removed 3 bases from V and 8 bases from J, with 20 bases in between. This CDR3 is 16 amino acids long. CDR3 region: CASSHSRDRNFDEQFF. In nucleotides, the CDR3 is TGCGCCAGCAGCCACTCCCGGGATCGCAATTTCGATGAGCAGTTCTTC.

This clone was found once. The V gene is TRBV19, the J gene TRBJ2-5; D possibly corresponds to TRBD2 (6 bases). Near its end, the DNA agrees better with TRBJ2-7, so the J call may be wrong. CDR3 length: 14 amino acids. In germline, CDR1 is LNHDA, CDR2 SQIVND (reference sequence). Written as DNA, the CDR3 is TGTGCCAGTAGTAAGGAGGGGAGAACCTACGAGCAGTACTTC. This sequence encodes CASSKEGRTYEQYF.

The genes are TRBV7-6 and TRBJ2-1, with D unclear. Germline lookup yields CDR1 SGHVS and CDR2 FNYEAQ. CDR3 length: 13 amino acids. V was shortened by 2 bases and J by 4 bases, with 6 bases between the two germline ends. The DNA of the CDR3 is TGTGCCAGCAGCTTAAATATTTACAATGAGCAGTTCTTC. This gives the protein CASSLNIYNEQFF.